This T cell receptor (beta chain) was obtained from a study of beta chain features in type 1 diabetes. Findings and limits, study-wide: cDNA-based reads could over-represent cells with high TCR expression. Patients with type 1 diabetes carried fewer insertions and had more deletions at their VDJ junctions. Within each of all four CD4+ subsets, Type 1 diabetes patients had TCRB CDR3s that were moderately but significantly shorter.

A remark on this clone: The target antigen is unknown.

cDNA synthesis used the whole RNA isolate, giving expressed TCRB sequences. Using immunoSEQ multiplex PCR, the repertoire was profiled, and TCRdb retains in-frame clones only, with some absent. The sample lists 150,000 to 190,000 clones, 8.1% occurring once. There was one heparinised blood draw per donor, averaging around 100 mL. The source material was central memory CD4+ T cells from blood. The receptor was isolated from a man in his late teens or twenties in good health.

CDR3 bases: TGTGCCAGCAGCCAAGCCTCGGGGTTCGACGAGCAGTACTTC. Protein sequence: CASSQASGFDEQYF. The chain is built from TRBV4-2 and TRBJ2-7, with D possibly being TRBD2 (5 bases). The CDR3 spans 14 residues. V dropped 1 base and J dropped 5 bases, with 12 bases sitting between them. Germline V gives CDR1 LGHNA, CDR2 YNFKEQ.